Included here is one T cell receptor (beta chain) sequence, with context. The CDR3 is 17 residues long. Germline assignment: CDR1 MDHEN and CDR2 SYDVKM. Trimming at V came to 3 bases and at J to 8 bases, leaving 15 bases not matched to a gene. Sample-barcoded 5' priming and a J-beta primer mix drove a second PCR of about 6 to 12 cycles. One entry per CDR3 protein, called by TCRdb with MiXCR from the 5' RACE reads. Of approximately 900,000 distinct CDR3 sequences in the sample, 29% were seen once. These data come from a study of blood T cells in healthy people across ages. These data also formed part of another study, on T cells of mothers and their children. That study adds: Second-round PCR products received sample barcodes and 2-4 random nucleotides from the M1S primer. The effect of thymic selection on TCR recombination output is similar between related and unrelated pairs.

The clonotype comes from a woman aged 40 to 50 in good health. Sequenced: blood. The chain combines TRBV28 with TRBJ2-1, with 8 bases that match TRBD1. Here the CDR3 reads CASSFWFGGQVSDEQFF. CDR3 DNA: TGTGCCAGCAGTTTCTGGTTTGGGGGACAGGTGAGCGATGAGCAGTTCTTC. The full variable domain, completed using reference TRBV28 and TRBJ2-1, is DVKVTQSSRYLVKRTGEKVFLECVQDMDHENMFWYRQDPGLGLRLIYFSYDVKMKEKGDIPEGYSVSREKKERFSLILESASTNQTSMYLCASSFWFGGQVSDEQFFGPGTRLTVL.